These 4 T cell receptor beta chains were all obtained from the same sample, sequenced in a study of T-cell reconstitution after alpha-beta-depleted transplantation in children. The TCRbeta library was prepared with unique molecular identifiers. MiXCR, applied by TCRdb to the PCR reads, yields one record per CDR3 protein. In the table there are hundreds of thousands of distinct CDR3 sequences, around 20% of which are singletons. Sequencing was performed on PBMCs from the stem cell graft donor, taken from the stem cell graft. The origin of the receptors is a human donor who donated a stem cell graft to a child with acute lymphoblastic leukemia.

The sample holds a few counts of this clonotype. The V gene is TRBV20-1, the J gene TRBJ1-6, with unresolved D. The V end was cut by 3 bases, the J end by 9 bases, with 15 bases between. This CDR3 has 14 amino acids. Germline V gene lookup returns CDR1 DFQATT and CDR2 SNEGSKA (reference sequence). CDR3 region: CSARSGRMRSPLHF. The CDR3 coding sequence is TGCAGTGCTAGGTCCGGCCGCATGCGTTCACCCCTCCACTTT.

The V and J genes are TRBV7-9 and TRBJ1-2; 11 bases are shared with TRBD1. Germline V gives CDR1 SEHNR, CDR2 FQNEAQ (reference sequence). V shed 5 bases and J 3 bases; nucleotides not matched to a gene: 8. The CDR3 covers 16 residues. In nucleotides, the CDR3 is TGTGCCAGCAGCGCGCCGGGACAGGGGGATCACTATGGCTACACCTTC. It translates to CASSAPGQGDHYGYTF.

This clonotype occurred a few times. The chain has TRBV5-6 and TRBJ1-4, with D perhaps matching TRBD1 (5 bases). This CDR3 is 13 amino acids long. CDR1 SGHDT and CDR2 YYEEEE come from the germline V gene. The V and J ends lost 2 bases and 15 bases respectively, with 17 bases between them. This chain's CDR3 is CASSLWDRQKVFF. In nucleotides, the CDR3 is TGTGCCAGCAGCTTATGGGACCGCCAAAAGGTGTTTTTT.

V gene TRBV12-5 combines with J gene TRBJ2-1; D not resolved. Germline values: CDR1 LGHNT, CDR2 FRNRAP. The V gene lost 0 bases and the J gene lost 0 bases, with 9 bases spanning the gap. The CDR3 runs 16 residues. In DNA form, the CDR3 reads TGTGCTAGTGGTTTGGTACTATCGGGCTCCTACAATGAGCAGTTCTTC. It translates to CASGLVLSGSYNEQFF. The complete variable domain, with remaining parts taken from reference TRBV12-5 and TRBJ2-1, reads DARVTQTPRHKVTEMGQEVTMRCQPILGHNTVFWYRQTMMQGLELLAYFRNRAPLDDSGMPKDRFSAEMPDATLATLKIQPSEPRDSAVYFCASGLVLSGSYNEQFFGPGTRLTVL.